These 19 T cell receptor beta chains were sequenced from one sample in a study of cytomegalovirus exposure and HLA in healthy donors. Measured with immunoSEQ multiplex PCR; TCRdb has only the in-frame clones, and not every one. Among about 95,000 clones listed, 85% were seen once. The source material was PBMCs. The receptor source for this set is a man between 18 and 29 years old in good health and CMV-seropositive.

The rearrangement joins TRBV7-2 to TRBJ2-5; perhaps TRBD2 as D (6 bases). The CDR3 covers 15 residues. Germline V gene sequence: CDR1 SGHTA, CDR2 FQGNSA. V lost 3 bases and J 7 bases, leaving 18 bases between the germline ends. The CDR3 coding sequence is TGTGCCAGCAGCTTTGGGACGGGAGTTGGAGGGACCCAGTACTTC. It yields the protein CASSFGTGVGGTQYF.

This clone was recorded only once. This chain joins TRBV6-6 and TRBJ1-1; the match to TRBD1 covers 9 bases. Germline V gene sequence: CDR1 MNHNY, CDR2 SVGAGI (reference sequence). The CDR3 is made up of 15 amino acids. V trimming: 4 bases; J trimming: 0 bases; junction bases outside the gene matches: 3. CDR3 in DNA: TGTGCCAGCAGTTGGACAGGGGCGATGAACACTGAAGCTTTCTTT. This encodes CASSWTGAMNTEAFF.

This chain joins TRBV7-2 and TRBJ2-5, with D possibly TRBD2 on 6 matching bases. This CDR3 is 15 amino acids long. From germline, CDR1 is SGHTA and CDR2 FQGNSA. The ends were cut back, 3 bases at V and 0 bases at J, with 11 bases in the middle. CDR3 sequence: CASSFGGSYQETQYF. CDR3 sequence (DNA): TGTGCCAGCAGCTTCGGGGGATCGTACCAAGAGACCCAGTACTTC.

In this sample, this clone is medium-sized. V usage is TRBV30 and J usage is TRBJ2-3; possibly TRBD2 for D (6 bases). V lost 8 bases and J 3 bases, leaving 18 bases between the germline ends. This CDR3 comprises 14 residues. CDR1 is GTSNPN, CDR2 SVGIG, per germline (reference sequence). This CDR3 is CAGLGLTRTDTQYF. CDR3 in DNA: TGTGCCGGCCTGGGGCTGACTAGGACAGATACGCAGTATTTT.

The V gene is TRBV13, the J gene TRBJ2-3; 7 bases agree with TRBD2. The CDR3 sequence is 14 residues long. Looked up from germline, CDR1 is PRHDT and CDR2 is FYEKMQ (reference sequence). J lost 0 bases, V lost 4 bases, and 1 base had no gene match. CDR3 region: CASSYSGSTDTQYF. The CDR3 coding sequence is TGTGCCAGCAGCTATAGCGGGAGCACAGATACGCAGTATTTT.

The chain has TRBV4-1 and TRBJ2-1; tentative D call: TRBD2 (6 bases). The ends were cut back, 2 bases at V and 3 bases at J, with 20 bases in the middle. CDR3 length equals 18 residues. Germline lookup yields CDR1 MGHRA and CDR2 YSYEKL. CDR3 protein: CASSQYEDRDSRYNEQFF. In DNA, the CDR3 is TGCGCCAGCAGCCAATATGAGGACCGGGACTCCCGCTACAATGAGCAGTTCTTC.

V gene TRBV5-5 combines with J gene TRBJ2-1; perhaps TRBD1 as D (5 bases). V lost 7 bases and J 6 bases, leaving 11 bases between the germline ends. This CDR3 is 12 amino acids long. Germline V gene lookup returns CDR1 SGHKS and CDR2 YYEKEE (reference sequence). This chain's CDR3 is CASDSGLNEQFF. The CDR3 DNA sequence: TGTGCCAGCGACTCAGGGCTCAATGAGCAGTTCTTC. The variable domain in full, with the rest retrieved from reference TRBV5-5 and TRBJ2-1, is DAGVTQSPTHLIKTRGQQVTLRCSPISGHKSVSWYQQVLGQGPQFIFQYYEKEERGRGNFPDRFSARQFPNYSSELNVNALLLGDSALYLCASDSGLNEQFFGPGTRLTVL.

The chain links TRBV5-1 to TRBJ1-5; TRBD1 is a possible D gene (6 bases). Germline-derived CDR1 and CDR2 are SGHRS and YFSETQ. This CDR3 has 14 residues. V lost 2 bases, J lost 0 bases, and 6 bases lay in between. The CDR3 DNA reads as TGCGCCAGCAGCTTCAGGGGTAGCAATCAGCCCCAGCATTTT. It is translated as CASSFRGSNQPQHF.

The gene calls are TRBV5-4 and TRBJ2-5; weak D call: TRBD2 (5 bases). This CDR3 region has 14 residues. The ends were cut back, 0 bases at V and 5 bases at J, with 11 bases in the middle. Germline V CDR1 and CDR2: SGHNT, YYREEE (reference sequence). CDR3 bases: TGTGCCAGCAGCTTGGGGTCGGGATGGGAGACCCAGTACTTC. Its translation is CASSLGSGWETQYF.

This clone was seen at least ten times. The chain has TRBV28 and TRBJ1-1; weak D call: TRBD1 (5 bases). With 2 bases removed from V and 6 bases from J, the gap between germline ends came to 10 bases. Germline CDR1 is MDHEN and CDR2 is SYDVKM. The CDR3 totals 13 residues. The CDR3 DNA reads TGTGCCAGCAGTTTAGCGGGACTTCCTGAAGCTTTCTTT. The encoded protein is CASSLAGLPEAFF.

This rearrangement joins TRBV18 to TRBJ1-4; perhaps TRBD1 as D (6 bases). Germline V gene data show CDR1 as KGHSH and CDR2 as LQKENI. The CDR3 length is 14 residues. Trimming shortened V by 2 bases and J by 2 bases, and 6 bases separated the two germline ends. The CDR3 coding sequence is TGTGCCAGCTCACCAGGACAGACTAATGAAAAACTGTTTTTT. It is translated as CASSPGQTNEKLFF.

This clone was seen just once. The chain employs TRBV5-1 and TRBJ2-2; 7 bases line up with TRBD1. Germline-derived CDR1 and CDR2 are SGHRS and YFSETQ. This CDR3 spans 15 amino acids. J lost 3 bases, V lost 2 bases, and 4 bases had no gene match. As DNA, the CDR3 is TGCGCCAGCAGCTTCCCAGGGGGAGACACCGGGGAGCTGTTTTTT. Amino acids: CASSFPGGDTGELFF.

This chain joins TRBV2 and TRBJ1-5; TRBD1 aligns across 7 bases. Trimming removed 3 bases from V and 4 bases from J; junction bases left unmatched: 6. CDR1 is SNHLY and CDR2 is FYNNEI in the germline V gene. The CDR3 consists of 15 residues. The CDR3 loop reads CASSDEGQPNQPQHF. Here the CDR3 DNA reads TGTGCCAGCAGTGACGAGGGACAGCCAAATCAGCCCCAGCATTTT.

The rearrangement joins TRBV27 to TRBJ2-2; 10 bases fit TRBD2. Germline CDR1 and CDR2: MNHEY and SMNVEV (reference sequence). Trimming at V came to 3 bases and at J to 7 bases, leaving 5 bases not matched to a gene. The CDR3 extends over 15 amino acids. The CDR3 loop is CASSLGLAIGGELFF. CDR3 sequence (DNA): TGTGCCAGCAGTTTGGGACTAGCGATCGGCGGGGAGCTGTTTTTT.

The chain links TRBV7-8 to TRBJ2-1; weak D call: TRBD2 (5 bases). The V end lost 4 bases, the J end lost 7 bases, and 17 bases lay between the germline ends. The germline gives CDR1 SGHVS, CDR2 FQNEAQ. There are 15 residues in the CDR3. In DNA form, the CDR3 reads TGTGCCAGCAGCTCCGCCCCCCGGGATTCGAATGAGCAGTTCTTC. It codes for CASSSAPRDSNEQFF.

The chain combines TRBV30 with TRBJ2-4, with TRBD1 matching 9 bases. Germline V CDR1 and CDR2: GTSNPN, SVGIG (reference sequence). This CDR3 is built from 15 residues. After removal of 8 bases from V and 1 base from J, the junction contained 9 bases not matched to a gene. CDR3 sequence: CAHRGRGLAKNIQYF. CDR3 sequence (DNA): TGTGCCCACAGGGGGCGAGGTCTGGCCAAAAACATTCAGTACTTC.

The sample holds a few counts of this clone. J is TRBJ2-5 and V is TRBV18, with 7 positions matching TRBD1. The V and J ends lost 2 bases and 4 bases, in that order; junction bases with no gene match: 4. Germline lookup yields CDR1 KGHSH and CDR2 LQKENI. The length of the CDR3 is 14 residues. The chain's CDR3 is CASSPAGGRETQYF. CDR3 bases: TGTGCCAGCTCACCAGCAGGGGGAAGAGAGACCCAGTACTTC.

V usage is TRBV5-1 and J usage is TRBJ1-2; 7 positions agree with TRBD1. Germline V gene data show CDR1 as SGHRS and CDR2 as YFSETQ. The CDR3 runs to 15 residues. V shed 3 bases, J shed 4 bases, and the junction held 9 bases outside the gene matches. CDR3 region: CASSSQAQGGYGYTF. DNA of the CDR3: TGCGCCAGCAGCTCCCAAGCTCAGGGGGGCTATGGCTACACCTTC.

There are a few counts of this clone. The chain uses TRBV7-6 and TRBJ1-2; TRBD1 aligns across 8 bases. Losses at the gene ends were 1 base for V and 8 bases for J; bases not matched to a gene: 6. This CDR3 region has 14 residues. The germline V gene has CDR1 SGHVS and CDR2 FNYEAQ. The CDR3 nucleotides read TGTGCCAGCAGCTTAGAACCGGGACAGGTCGGCTACACCTTC. Translated: CASSLEPGQVGYTF.